These 25 T cell receptor beta chains came from one sample sequenced in a study of monozygotic twins with inflammatory bowel disease. Reanalyzing the 5' RACE reads, TCRdb keeps one entry per CDR3 protein, without DNA. The specimen's table records some 450,000 distinct CDR3 sequences. Sequences were obtained from blood. These receptors were taken from a human donor with ulcerative colitis or Crohn's disease, or a healthy co-twin of an affected twin (not recorded which).

The V gene is TRBV9, the J gene TRBJ2-1; TCRdb's D call of TRBD1 is untestable without DNA. CDR1 is SGDLS, CDR2 YYNGEE, per germline. The CDR3 length is 15 residues. The CDR3 sequence is CASSVADGGVYEQFF.

The V call is TRBV3-1, the J call TRBJ1-1; TCRdb's D call of TRBD1 is untestable without DNA. The CDR3 covers 13 residues. Germline V gene lookup returns CDR1 LGHDT and CDR2 YNNKEL (reference sequence). The CDR3: CASSQPQGSEAFF.

CDR3 sequence reads: CASSFNVDGELFF. This sequence joins TRBV7-9 and TRBJ2-2. Per the germline V gene, CDR1 is SEHNR and CDR2 is FQNEAQ (reference sequence). CDR3 size: 13 residues.

V and J are TRBV6-5 and TRBJ2-3; the TCRdb D gene call, TRBD2, has no DNA to confirm it. The germline CDR1 and CDR2 sequences are MNHEY and SVGAGI. CDR3 length: 12 amino acids. This CDR3 is CASSTGRGAVYF.

This chain links TRBV18 with TRBJ2-7; the TCRdb call, TRBD1, lacks DNA for checking. The germline CDR1 and CDR2 sequences are KGHSH and LQKENI. The CDR3 is made up of 15 amino acids. CDR3 protein: CASSSTTGTGGEQYF.

The chain is built from TRBV7-6 and TRBJ1-5; TCRdb names TRBD1, which stays unverified in the absence of DNA. CDR3 length: 15 residues. The germline V gene encodes CDR1 SGHVS and CDR2 FNYEAQ. This chain's CDR3 is CASSQEGGRDSAQHF.

The chain joins TRBV20-1 to TRBJ2-5; TCRdb's D gene call, TRBD1, goes unchecked for lack of DNA. CDR1 DFQATT and CDR2 SNEGSKA come from the germline V gene (reference sequence). This CDR3 has 13 residues. The CDR3 reads CSAPTHREETQYF.

V is TRBV6-2 or TRBV6-3 and J is TRBJ1-4. CDR3 length equals 20 residues. Germline CDR1 reads MNHEY; CDR2 reads SVGEGT. CDR3 amino acids: CASRSKGRGSMAATNEKLFF.

The chain recombines TRBV28 with TRBJ2-7; no DNA is available, so the TRBD1 call from TCRdb remains unchecked. CDR1 and CDR2 (germline): MDHEN, SYDVKM. CDR3 size: 15 residues. The CDR3 sequence is CASSSPGQVSYEQYF.

This chain links TRBV15 with TRBJ2-1; the D gene TCRdb calls, TRBD2, cannot be checked with no DNA. Germline V lookup: CDR1 LNHNV, CDR2 YYDKDF (reference sequence). The CDR3 has 16 amino acids. CDR3 amino acids: CATSRGTSGWGSEQFF.

The gene calls are TRBV18 and TRBJ2-3. The germline V gene encodes CDR1 KGHSH and CDR2 LQKENI. The CDR3 has 16 residues. The CDR3 spells CASSPLPAASTDTQYF.

The rearrangement joins TRBV5-1 to TRBJ2-3. Germline CDR1 SGHRS, CDR2 YFSETQ. There are 14 residues in the CDR3. The CDR3 sequence: CASSLGAATDTQYF.

The chain has TRBV5-1 and TRBJ2-5; the D call from TCRdb, TRBD1, cannot be confirmed without DNA. The germline V gene encodes CDR1 SGHRS and CDR2 YFSETQ. CDR3 length equals 17 residues. The chain's CDR3 is CASSLGVSSVTGETQYF.

This chain connects TRBV6-1 to TRBJ2-7. CDR3 length: 13 residues. Per germline, CDR1 MNHNS and CDR2 SASEGT. This CDR3 reads CASRKEVSYEQYF.

The chain uses TRBV30 and TRBJ2-1; TCRdb picks TRBD2, but there is no DNA to check that call. The CDR3 spans 14 residues. CDR1 GTSNPN and CDR2 SVGIG come from the germline V gene (reference sequence). The CDR3 spells CAWSQSGVYNEQFF.

The rearrangement joins TRBV5-1 to TRBJ2-3; TCRdb calls TRBD1, which cannot be checked without DNA. Germline lookup yields CDR1 SGHRS and CDR2 YFSETQ. The CDR3 is 15 residues long. The CDR3 protein is CASTTGGPSTDTQYF.

The rearrangement uses TRBV9 and TRBJ2-5; lacking DNA, the TRBD1 call made by TCRdb goes unchecked. Germline-derived CDR1 and CDR2 are SGDLS and YYNGEE. The length of the CDR3 is 17 residues. The CDR3 sequence: CASSVGSRQGTQETQYF.

The gene calls are TRBV5-6 and TRBJ2-1. The CDR3 runs to 13 residues. CDR1 and CDR2 from the germline V gene are SGHDT and YYEEEE. The CDR3 reads CASSLAVNNEQFF.

CDR3 protein: CASSYTPQHANYGYTF. The genes are TRBV6-5 and TRBJ1-2; TCRdb gives TRBD1 as the D gene, but with no DNA this cannot be confirmed. Germline V CDR1 and CDR2: MNHEY, SVGAGI. The length of the CDR3 is 16 residues.

The CDR3 is CATRGEGTEAFF. This rearrangement joins TRBV24-1 to TRBJ1-1; with no DNA, the TCRdb D assignment of TRBD1 cannot be verified. The germline V gene has CDR1 KGHDR and CDR2 SFDVKD. This CDR3 spans 12 amino acids.

The rearrangement joins TRBV18 to TRBJ1-2. Germline V gives CDR1 KGHSH, CDR2 LQKENI. This CDR3 contains 12 residues. CDR3 in amino acids: CASSVDPYGYTF.

The chain has TRBV3-1 and TRBJ1-5; without DNA, the TCRdb call of TRBD1 cannot be checked. The germline CDR1 and CDR2 sequences are LGHDT and YNNKEL (reference sequence). The CDR3 has 13 amino acids. The CDR3: CASSQGVGQPQHF. Drawing the rest from reference TRBV3-1 and TRBJ1-5, the complete variable domain is DTAVSQTPKYLVTQMGNDKSIKCEQNLGHDTMYWYKQDSKKFLKIMFSYNNKELIINETVPNRFSPKSPDKAHLNLHINSLELGDSAVYFCASSQGVGQPQHFGDGTRLSIL.

The chain's CDR3 is CSAYPPGGAETQYF. This chain uses TRBV20-1 with TRBJ2-5; the TRBD1 assignment by TCRdb is unverifiable without DNA. The CDR3 consists of 14 residues. Germline values: CDR1 DFQATT, CDR2 SNEGSKA (reference sequence).

The V call is TRBV6-1, the J call TRBJ2-1; lacking DNA, the TRBD2 call made by TCRdb goes unchecked. CDR1 and CDR2 (germline): MNHNS, SASEGT. The CDR3 consists of 15 residues. CDR3 protein: CASSLTSGGLGEQFF.

V is TRBV10-3 and J is TRBJ2-3. Germline V gene lookup returns CDR1 ENHRY and CDR2 SYGVKD. This CDR3 has 12 amino acids. The CDR3 spells CAISDSADTQYF.